The entry below gives a single TCR beta chain sequence along with its context. There is no known antigen for this receptor. Base-call qualities are not available, and no considerably larger clone is one nucleotide away. Taken from cysteine to phenylalanine, the CDR3 has 15 residues. The sequence is cut down to CDR3 DNA, 45 bases in frame from base 1. At the junction V is shortened by 1 base and J by 1 base, with 10 bases in between. Based on the germline V gene, the CDR1 and CDR2 sequences are LGHNA and YSLEER. The data stem from a study of blood T cell repertoires in COVID-19 (dated by TCRdb to about 2020). Study-wide context: Samples from collaborators originated in the United States, Italy and Spain and spanned both the acute and convalescent phases of COVID-19. The material from the prospective study consisted of cDNA or gDNA derived from T cells, B-cell-depleted T cells, or PBMCs. The dataset comprised deeply sampled blood TCRbeta repertoires from subjects exposed to, actively infected with, or recovered from COVID-19. A freely available public database, intended as a resource for researchers studying the immune response to SARS-CoV-2, is where the repertoires were released. Samples were obtained from the ongoing ImmuneRACE study (first 160 participants) and from about 1,300 subjects provided by 6 global collaborators. Nearly every sample came with metadata listing a de-identified subject ID, COVID-19 status, age in years and sex. Where available, HLA class I and class II types were taken from metadata supplied by the sample provider and were not determined by assay-based typing.

TCRbeta CDR3 regions were amplified from genomic DNA by means of the immunoSEQ Assay, a bias-controlled multiplex PCR. Under the source paper's analysis protocol: Within the assay, amplification of reference gene primers was used to estimate how many nucleated cells each sample contained. To quantify the absolute abundance of each unique TCRbeta CDR3 rearrangement, sequence reads were collapsed and filtered. For each sample, productive Simpson clonality was calculated by taking the square root of Simpson's diversity index across productive rearrangements. In its TCRdb copy, this immuneACCESS table keeps in-frame sequences only and misses some clones. Where compared with another copy, unresolved V genes explain less than half of these, and the others have no known cause. V and J calls and clone size are those listed in that table; D and trimming were worked out from the DNA. Here the sample has 150,000 to 200,000 clones; around two thirds occur a single time. Of the sample, less than 3% falls within the top ten clones.

Whole blood was collected in K2EDTA tubes by collaborating institutions according to the institutions' own protocols. For TCRbeta analysis, collaborator samples were shipped as frozen whole blood, as isolated PBMCs, or as DNA extracted from either sample type. Overall results and qualifications from the work: The amount of clinical and demographic metadata varied by source and participant and was provided uncurated.

Rearrangement joined TRBV4-3 to TRBJ1-2, with a weak D call of TRBD1 (5 bases match). The TCR comes from a woman aged 80 or over with acute or convalescent COVID-19. The material sequenced was peripheral blood. The CDR3 is CASSQAHDSNYGYTF. The DNA sequence is as follows: TGCGCCAGCAGCCAAGCCCACGACAGTAACTATGGCTACACCTTC.